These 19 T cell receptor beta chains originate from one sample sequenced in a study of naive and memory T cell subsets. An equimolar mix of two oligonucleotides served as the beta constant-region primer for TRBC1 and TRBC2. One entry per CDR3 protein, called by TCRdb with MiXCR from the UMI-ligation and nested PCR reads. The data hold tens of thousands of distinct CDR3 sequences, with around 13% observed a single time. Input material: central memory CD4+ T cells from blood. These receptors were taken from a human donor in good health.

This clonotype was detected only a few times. CDR3 region: CASNSAGQGYGYTF. The CDR3 DNA reads as TGTGCCAGTAATTCTGCGGGGCAAGGCTATGGCTACACCTTC. V gene TRBV19 combines with J gene TRBJ1-2; possibly TRBD1 for D (5 bases). The germline V and J ends were trimmed by 7 bases and 4 bases, with 16 bases remaining between them. The CDR3 has 14 amino acids. Per the germline V gene, CDR1 is LNHDA and CDR2 is SQIVND (reference sequence).

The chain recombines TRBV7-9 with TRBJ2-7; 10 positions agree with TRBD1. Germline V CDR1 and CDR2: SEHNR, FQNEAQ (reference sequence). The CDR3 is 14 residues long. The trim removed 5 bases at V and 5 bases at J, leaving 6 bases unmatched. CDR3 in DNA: TGTGCCAGCAGCCCTAGACAGGGGGCGGACGAGCAGTACTTC. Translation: CASSPRQGADEQYF.

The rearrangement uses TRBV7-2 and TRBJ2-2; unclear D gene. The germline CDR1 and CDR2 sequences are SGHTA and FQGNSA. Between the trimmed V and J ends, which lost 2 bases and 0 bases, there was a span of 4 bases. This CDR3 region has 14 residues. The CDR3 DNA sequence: TGTGCCAGCAGCTTATTGACGAACACCGGGGAGCTGTTTTTT. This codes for CASSLLTNTGELFF.

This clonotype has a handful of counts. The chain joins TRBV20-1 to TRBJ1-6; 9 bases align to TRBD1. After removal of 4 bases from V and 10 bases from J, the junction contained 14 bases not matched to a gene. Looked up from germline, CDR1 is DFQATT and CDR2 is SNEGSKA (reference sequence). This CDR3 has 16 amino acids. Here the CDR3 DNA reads TGCAGTGCTAACAGGGGGCCGGGCGCCCAGGGCTCACCCCTCCACTTT. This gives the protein CSANRGPGAQGSPLHF.

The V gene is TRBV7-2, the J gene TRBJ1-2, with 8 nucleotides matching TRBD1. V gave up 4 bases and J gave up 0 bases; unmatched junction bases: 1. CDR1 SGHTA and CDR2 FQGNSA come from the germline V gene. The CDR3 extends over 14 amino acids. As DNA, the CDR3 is TGTGCCAGCAGCTCGGACAGGGCTAACTATGGCTACACCTTC. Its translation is CASSSDRANYGYTF. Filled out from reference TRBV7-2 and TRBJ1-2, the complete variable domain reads GAGVSQSPSNKVTEKGKDVELRCDPISGHTALYWYRQSLGQGLEFLIYFQGNSAPDKSGLPSDRFSAERTGGSVSTLTIQRTQQEDSAVYLCASSSDRANYGYTFGSGTRLTVV.

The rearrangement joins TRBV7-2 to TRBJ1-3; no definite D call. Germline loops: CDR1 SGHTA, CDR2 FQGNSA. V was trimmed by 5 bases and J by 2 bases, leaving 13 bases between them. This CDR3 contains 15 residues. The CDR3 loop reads CASSPFQDPGNTIYF. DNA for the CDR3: TGTGCCAGCAGCCCATTCCAGGATCCTGGAAACACCATATATTTT.

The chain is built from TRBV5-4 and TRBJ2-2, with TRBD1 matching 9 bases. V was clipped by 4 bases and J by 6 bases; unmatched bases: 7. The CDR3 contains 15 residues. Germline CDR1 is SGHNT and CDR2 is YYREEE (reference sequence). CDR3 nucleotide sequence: TGTGCCAGCAGCGGTACAGGGGGCTCGGCCGGGGAGCTGTTTTTT. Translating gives CASSGTGGSAGELFF. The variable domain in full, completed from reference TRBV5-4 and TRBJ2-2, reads ETGVTQSPTHLIKTRGQQVTLRCSSQSGHNTVSWYQQALGQGPQFIFQYYREEENGRGNFPPRFSGLQFPNYSSELNVNALELDDSALYLCASSGTGGSAGELFFGEGSRLTVL.

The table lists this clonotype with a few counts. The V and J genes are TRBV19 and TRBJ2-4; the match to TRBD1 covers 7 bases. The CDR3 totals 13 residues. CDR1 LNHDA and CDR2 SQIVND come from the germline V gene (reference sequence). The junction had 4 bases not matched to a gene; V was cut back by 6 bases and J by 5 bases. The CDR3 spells CASSETGQNIQYF. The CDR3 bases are TGTGCCAGTAGCGAGACAGGGCAAAACATTCAGTACTTC.

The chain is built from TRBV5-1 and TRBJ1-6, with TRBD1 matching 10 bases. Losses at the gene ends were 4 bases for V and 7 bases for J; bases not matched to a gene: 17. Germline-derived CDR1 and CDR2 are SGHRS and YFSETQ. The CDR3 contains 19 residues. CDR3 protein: CASSPGDRGSFDRNSPLHF. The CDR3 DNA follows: TGCGCCAGCAGCCCCGGGGACAGGGGTTCGTTCGACAGGAATTCACCCCTCCACTTT.

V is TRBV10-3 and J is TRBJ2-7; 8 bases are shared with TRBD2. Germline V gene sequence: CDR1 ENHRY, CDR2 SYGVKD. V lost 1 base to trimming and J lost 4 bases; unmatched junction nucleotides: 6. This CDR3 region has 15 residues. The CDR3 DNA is TGTGCCATCAGTGAGTGGAGCGGGAGCCCGTACGAGCAGTACTTC. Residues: CAISEWSGSPYEQYF.

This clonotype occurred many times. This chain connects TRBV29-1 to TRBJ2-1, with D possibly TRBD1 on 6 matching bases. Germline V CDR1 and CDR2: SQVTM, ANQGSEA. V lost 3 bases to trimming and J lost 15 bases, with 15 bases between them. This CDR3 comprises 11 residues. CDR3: CSVDWRSGAFF. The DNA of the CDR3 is TGCAGCGTTGATTGGAGGTCAGGGGCGTTCTTC.

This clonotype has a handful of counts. CDR3 sequence reads: CASSLSTDYGYTF. The CDR3 region has the DNA TGTGCCAGCTCGCTTTCGACAGACTATGGCTACACCTTC. The V call is TRBV18, the J call TRBJ1-2, with D tentatively TRBD1 (5 bases). Trimming pared 6 bases from V and 3 bases from J, leaving 11 bases between. The V gene's germline CDR1 is KGHSH and CDR2 LQKENI. CDR3 length: 13 amino acids. The entire variable domain, with the rest obtained from reference TRBV18 and TRBJ1-2, is as follows: NAGVMQNPRHLVRRRGQEARLRCSPMKGHSHVYWYRQLPEEGLKFMVYLQKENIIDESGMPKERFSAEFPKEGPSILRIQQVVRGDSAAYFCASSLSTDYGYTFGSGTRLTVV.

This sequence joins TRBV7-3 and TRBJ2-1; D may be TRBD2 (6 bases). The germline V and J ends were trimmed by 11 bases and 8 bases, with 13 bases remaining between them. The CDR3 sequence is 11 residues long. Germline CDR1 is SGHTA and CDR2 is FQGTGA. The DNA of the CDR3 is TGTGCCTCCCCGGGAGTCCATGAGCAGTTCTTC. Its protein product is CASPGVHEQFF.

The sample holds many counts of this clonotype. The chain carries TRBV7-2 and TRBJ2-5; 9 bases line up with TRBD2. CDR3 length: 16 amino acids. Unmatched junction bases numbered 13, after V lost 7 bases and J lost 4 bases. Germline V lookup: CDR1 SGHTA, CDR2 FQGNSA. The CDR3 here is CASNQRGARGRETQYF. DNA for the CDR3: TGTGCCAGCAACCAGCGGGGGGCGCGAGGTCGAGAGACCCAGTACTTC.

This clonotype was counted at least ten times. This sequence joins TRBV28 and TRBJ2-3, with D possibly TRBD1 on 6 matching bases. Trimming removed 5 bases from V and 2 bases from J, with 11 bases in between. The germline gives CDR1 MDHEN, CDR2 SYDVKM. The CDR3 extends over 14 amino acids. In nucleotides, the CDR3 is TGTGCCAGCAGTCCCGGACAGATCACAGATACGCAGTATTTT. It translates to CASSPGQITDTQYF.

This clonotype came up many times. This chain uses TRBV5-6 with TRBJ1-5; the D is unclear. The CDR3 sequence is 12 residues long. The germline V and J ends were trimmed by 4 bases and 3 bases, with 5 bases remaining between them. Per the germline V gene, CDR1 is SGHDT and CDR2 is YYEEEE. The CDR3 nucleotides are TGTGCCAGCAGCGGGATCAATCAGCCCCAGCATTTT. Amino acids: CASSGINQPQHF.

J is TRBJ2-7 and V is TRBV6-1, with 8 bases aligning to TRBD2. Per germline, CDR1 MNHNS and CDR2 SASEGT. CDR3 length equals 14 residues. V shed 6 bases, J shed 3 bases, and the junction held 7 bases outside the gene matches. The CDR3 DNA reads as TGTGCCAGCAGACGGGAGGGGGGTGGCTACGAGCAGTACTTC. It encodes CASRREGGGYEQYF.

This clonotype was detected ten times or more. The CDR3 loop reads CASSVFGTSGTDTQYF. DNA for the CDR3: TGTGCCAGCAGCGTGTTCGGGACTAGCGGGACAGATACGCAGTATTTT. The chain carries TRBV9 and TRBJ2-3; 12 nucleotides match TRBD2. The germline gives CDR1 SGDLS, CDR2 YYNGEE. The CDR3 runs to 16 residues. The V gene end was trimmed by 2 bases and the J gene end by 3 bases; junction bases not matched to a gene: 4.

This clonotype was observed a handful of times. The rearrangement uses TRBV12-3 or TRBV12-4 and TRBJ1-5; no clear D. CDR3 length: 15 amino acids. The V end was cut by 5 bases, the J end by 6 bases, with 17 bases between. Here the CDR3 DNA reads TGTGCCAGCAGTACAACATGGCTCGGTGGTCAGCCCCAGCATTTT. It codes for CASSTTWLGGQPQHF.